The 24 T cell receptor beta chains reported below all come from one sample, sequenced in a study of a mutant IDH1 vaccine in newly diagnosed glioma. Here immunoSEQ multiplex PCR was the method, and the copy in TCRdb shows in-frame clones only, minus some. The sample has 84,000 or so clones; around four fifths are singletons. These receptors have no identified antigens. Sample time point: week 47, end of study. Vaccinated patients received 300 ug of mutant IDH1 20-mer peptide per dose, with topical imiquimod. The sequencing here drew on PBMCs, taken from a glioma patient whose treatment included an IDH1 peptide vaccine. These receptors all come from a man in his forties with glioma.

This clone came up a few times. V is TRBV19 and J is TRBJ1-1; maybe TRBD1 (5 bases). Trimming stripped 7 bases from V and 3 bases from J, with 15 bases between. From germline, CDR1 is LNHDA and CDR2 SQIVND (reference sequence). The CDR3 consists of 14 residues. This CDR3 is CASIPTGLYTEAFF. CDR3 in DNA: TGTGCCAGTATTCCTACAGGACTCTACACTGAAGCTTTCTTT. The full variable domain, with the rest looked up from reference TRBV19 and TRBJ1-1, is DGGITQSPKYLFRKEGQNVTLSCEQNLNHDAMYWYRQDPGQGLRLIYYSQIVNDFQKGDIAEGYSVSREKKESFPLTVTSAQKNPTAFYLCASIPTGLYTEAFFGQGTRLTVV.

CDR3 coding DNA: TGTGCCAGCAGCCAAGCCGGGACAGGGATCTACGAGCAGTACTTC. The encoded protein is CASSQAGTGIYEQYF. The V and J genes are TRBV4-2 and TRBJ2-5; TRBD1 matches 9 bases. The assigned J gene may be wrong: the sequence end matches TRBJ2-7 better. This CDR3 contains 15 residues. Germline CDR1 and CDR2: LGHNA and YNFKEQ.

The CDR3 DNA follows: TGTGCCATCAGTGCCCGACTAGCGGGGGCCACCGGGGAGCTGTTTTTT. Protein: CAISARLAGATGELFF. This chain joins TRBV10-3 and TRBJ2-2; TRBD2 agrees at 12 bases. Germline V gene data show CDR1 as ENHRY and CDR2 as SYGVKD. V was clipped by 4 bases and J by 4 bases; unmatched bases: 4. The CDR3 extends over 16 amino acids.

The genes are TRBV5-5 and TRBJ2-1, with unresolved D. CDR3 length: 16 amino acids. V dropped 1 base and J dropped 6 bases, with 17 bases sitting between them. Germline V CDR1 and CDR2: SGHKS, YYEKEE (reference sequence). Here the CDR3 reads CASSLRWQAEPNEQFF. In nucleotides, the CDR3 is TGTGCCAGCAGCTTGAGGTGGCAGGCAGAGCCCAATGAGCAGTTCTTC. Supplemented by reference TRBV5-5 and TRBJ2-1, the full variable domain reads DAGVTQSPTHLIKTRGQQVTLRCSPISGHKSVSWYQQVLGQGPQFIFQYYEKEERGRGNFPDRFSARQFPNYSSELNVNALLLGDSALYLCASSLRWQAEPNEQFFGPGTRLTVL.

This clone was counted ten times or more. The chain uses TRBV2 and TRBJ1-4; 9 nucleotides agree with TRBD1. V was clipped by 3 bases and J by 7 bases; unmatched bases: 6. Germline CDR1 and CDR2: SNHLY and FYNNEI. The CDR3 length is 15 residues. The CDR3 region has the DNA TGTGCCAGCAGTGATCCGGGACAGGGTACTGAAAAACTGTTTTTT. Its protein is CASSDPGQGTEKLFF. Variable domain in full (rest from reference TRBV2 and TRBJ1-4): EPEVTQTPSHQVTQMGQEVILRCVPISNHLYFYWYRQILGQKVEFLVSFYNNEISEKSEIFDDQFSVERPDGSNFTLKIRSTKLEDSAMYFCASSDPGQGTEKLFFGSGTQLSVL.

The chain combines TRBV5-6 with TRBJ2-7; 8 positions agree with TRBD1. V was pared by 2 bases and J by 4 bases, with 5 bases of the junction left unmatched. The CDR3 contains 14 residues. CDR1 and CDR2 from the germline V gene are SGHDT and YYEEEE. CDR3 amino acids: CASSFRTGQYEQYF. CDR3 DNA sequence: TGTGCCAGCAGCTTCAGGACAGGGCAGTACGAGCAGTACTTC.

The CDR3, as DNA: TGTGCCAGCAGCCCACGCCGGACAGTAAATGAAAAACTGTTTTTT. It is translated as CASSPRRTVNEKLFF. V usage is TRBV7-8 and J usage is TRBJ1-4; perhaps TRBD1 as D (6 bases). The CDR3 runs 15 residues. Germline lookup yields CDR1 SGHVS and CDR2 FQNEAQ. The ends were cut back, 5 bases at V and 5 bases at J, with 15 bases in the middle.

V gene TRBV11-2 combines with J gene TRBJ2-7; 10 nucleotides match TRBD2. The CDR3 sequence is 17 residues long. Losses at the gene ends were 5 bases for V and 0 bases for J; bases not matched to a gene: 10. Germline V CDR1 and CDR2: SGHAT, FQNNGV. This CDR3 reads CASSPMQRGGRSYEQYF. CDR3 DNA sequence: TGTGCCAGCAGCCCAATGCAGCGGGGGGGCCGCTCCTACGAGCAGTACTTC.

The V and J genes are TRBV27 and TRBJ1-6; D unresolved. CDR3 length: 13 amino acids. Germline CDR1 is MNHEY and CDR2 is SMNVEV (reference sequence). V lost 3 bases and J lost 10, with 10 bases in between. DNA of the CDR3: TGTGCCAGCAGTTTGCCCGGTTCCTCACCCCTCCACTTT. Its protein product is CASSLPGSSPLHF.

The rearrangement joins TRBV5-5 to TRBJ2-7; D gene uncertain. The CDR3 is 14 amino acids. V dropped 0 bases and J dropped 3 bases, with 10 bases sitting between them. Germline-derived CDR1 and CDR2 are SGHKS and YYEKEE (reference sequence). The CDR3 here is CASSLEYYDYEQYF. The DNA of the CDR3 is TGTGCCAGCAGCTTGGAGTACTATGACTACGAGCAGTACTTC.

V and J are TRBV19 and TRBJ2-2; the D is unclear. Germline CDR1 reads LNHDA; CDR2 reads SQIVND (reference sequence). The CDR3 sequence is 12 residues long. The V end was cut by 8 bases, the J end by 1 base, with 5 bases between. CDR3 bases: TGTGCCAGTCGACAGAACACCGGGGAGCTGTTTTTT. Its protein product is CASRQNTGELFF.

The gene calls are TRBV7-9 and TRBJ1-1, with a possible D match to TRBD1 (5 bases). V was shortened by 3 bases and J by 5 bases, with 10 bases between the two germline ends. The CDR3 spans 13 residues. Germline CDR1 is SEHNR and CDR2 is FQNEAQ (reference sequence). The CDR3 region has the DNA TGTGCCAGCAGCTTCTCAGGGAATACTGAAGCTTTCTTT. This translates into CASSFSGNTEAFF.

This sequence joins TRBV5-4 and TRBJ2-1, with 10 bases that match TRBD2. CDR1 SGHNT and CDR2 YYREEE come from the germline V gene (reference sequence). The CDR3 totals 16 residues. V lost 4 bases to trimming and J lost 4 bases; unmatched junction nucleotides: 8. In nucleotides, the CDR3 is TGTGCCAGCAGCGATAAAGCGGGGGGGATGTACAATGAGCAGTTCTTC. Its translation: CASSDKAGGMYNEQFF.

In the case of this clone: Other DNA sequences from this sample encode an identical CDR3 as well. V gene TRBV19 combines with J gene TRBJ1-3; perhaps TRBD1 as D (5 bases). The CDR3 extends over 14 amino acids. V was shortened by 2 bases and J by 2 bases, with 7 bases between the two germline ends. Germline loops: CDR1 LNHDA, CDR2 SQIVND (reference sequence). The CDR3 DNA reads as TGTGCCAGTAGTATACGGGGCACTGGAAACACCATATATTTT. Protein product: CASSIRGTGNTIYF.

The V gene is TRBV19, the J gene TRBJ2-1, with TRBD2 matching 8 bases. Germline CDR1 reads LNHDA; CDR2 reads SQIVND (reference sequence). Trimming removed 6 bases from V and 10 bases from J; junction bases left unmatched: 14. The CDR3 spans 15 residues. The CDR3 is CASSTGLGSVGEQFF. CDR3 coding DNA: TGTGCCAGTAGCACGGGACTAGGCAGTGTAGGGGAGCAGTTCTTC.

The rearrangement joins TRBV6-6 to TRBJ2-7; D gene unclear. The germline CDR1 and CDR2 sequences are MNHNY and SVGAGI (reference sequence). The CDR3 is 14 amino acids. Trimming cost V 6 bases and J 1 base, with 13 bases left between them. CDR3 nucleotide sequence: TGTGCCAGCAGCGAGGTGGGTGGATCCTACGAGCAGTACTTC. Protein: CASSEVGGSYEQYF.

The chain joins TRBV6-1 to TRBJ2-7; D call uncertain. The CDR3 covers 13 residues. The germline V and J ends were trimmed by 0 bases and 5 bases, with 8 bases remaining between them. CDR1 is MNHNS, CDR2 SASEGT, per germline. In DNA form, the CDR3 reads TGTGCCAGCAGTGAAGCCAACATTAACGAGCAGTACTTC. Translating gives CASSEANINEQYF.

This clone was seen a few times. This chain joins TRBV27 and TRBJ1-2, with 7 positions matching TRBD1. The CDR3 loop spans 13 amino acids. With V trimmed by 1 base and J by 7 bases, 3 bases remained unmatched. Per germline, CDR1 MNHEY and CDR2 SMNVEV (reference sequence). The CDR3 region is CASSLLGGSGYTF. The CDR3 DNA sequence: TGTGCCAGCAGTTTATTAGGGGGCTCTGGCTACACCTTC.

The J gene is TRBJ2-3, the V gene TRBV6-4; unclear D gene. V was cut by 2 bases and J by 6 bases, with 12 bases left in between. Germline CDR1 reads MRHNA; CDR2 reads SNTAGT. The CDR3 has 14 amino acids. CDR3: CASSDHSPPDTQYF. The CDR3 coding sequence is TGTGCCAGCAGTGACCATAGTCCCCCCGATACGCAGTATTTT.

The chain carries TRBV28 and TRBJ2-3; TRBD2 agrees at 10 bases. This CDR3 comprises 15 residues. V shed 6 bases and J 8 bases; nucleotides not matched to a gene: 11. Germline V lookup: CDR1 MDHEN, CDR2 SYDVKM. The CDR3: CASSRSLAGEGTQYF. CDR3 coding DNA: TGTGCCAGCAGCCGAAGTCTAGCGGGAGAGGGTACGCAGTATTTT.

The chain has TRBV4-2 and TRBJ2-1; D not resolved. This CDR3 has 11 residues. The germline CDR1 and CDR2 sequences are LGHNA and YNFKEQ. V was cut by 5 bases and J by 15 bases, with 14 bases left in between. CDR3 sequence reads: CASSFGIEVFF. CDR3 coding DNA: TGTGCCAGCAGCTTCGGTATCGAAGTGTTCTTC.

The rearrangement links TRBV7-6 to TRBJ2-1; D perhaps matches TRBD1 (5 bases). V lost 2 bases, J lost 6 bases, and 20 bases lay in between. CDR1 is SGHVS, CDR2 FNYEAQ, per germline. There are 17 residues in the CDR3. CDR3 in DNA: TGTGCCAGCAGCTTATCCCCACAGGAATTCCTCGGCAATGAGCAGTTCTTC. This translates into CASSLSPQEFLGNEQFF.

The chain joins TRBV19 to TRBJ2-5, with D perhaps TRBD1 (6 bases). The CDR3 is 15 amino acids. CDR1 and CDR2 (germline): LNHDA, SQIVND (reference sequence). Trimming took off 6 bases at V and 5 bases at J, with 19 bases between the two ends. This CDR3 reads CASSYQTGPWETQYF. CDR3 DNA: TGTGCCAGTAGCTACCAGACAGGCCCCTGGGAGACCCAGTACTTC.

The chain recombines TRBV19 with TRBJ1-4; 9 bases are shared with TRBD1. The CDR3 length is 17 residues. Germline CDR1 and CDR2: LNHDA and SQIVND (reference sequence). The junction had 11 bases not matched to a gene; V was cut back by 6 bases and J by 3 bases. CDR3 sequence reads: CASSAQGALGANEKLFF. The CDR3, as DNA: TGTGCCAGTAGCGCACAGGGGGCTTTAGGGGCTAATGAAAAACTGTTTTTT.